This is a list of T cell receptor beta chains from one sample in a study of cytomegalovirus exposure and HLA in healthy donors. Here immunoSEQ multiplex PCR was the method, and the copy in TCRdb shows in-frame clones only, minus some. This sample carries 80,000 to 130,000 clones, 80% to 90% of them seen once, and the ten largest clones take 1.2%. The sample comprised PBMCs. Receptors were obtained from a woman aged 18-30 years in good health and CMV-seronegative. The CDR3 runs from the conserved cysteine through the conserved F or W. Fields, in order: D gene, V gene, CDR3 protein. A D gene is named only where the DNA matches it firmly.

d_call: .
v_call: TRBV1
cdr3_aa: CTSTPGLAREQYF

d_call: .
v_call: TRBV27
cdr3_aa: CASRPGLTAGELFF

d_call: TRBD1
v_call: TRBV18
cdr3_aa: CASSPATGMSYGYTF

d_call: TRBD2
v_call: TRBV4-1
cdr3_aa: CASSQDKAGGGYNEQFF

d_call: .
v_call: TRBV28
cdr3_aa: CASRSGLLAQHF

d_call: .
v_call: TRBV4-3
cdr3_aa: CASSPSVRRSTEAFF

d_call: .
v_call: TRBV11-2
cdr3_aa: CASSLLPSGGSYEQYF

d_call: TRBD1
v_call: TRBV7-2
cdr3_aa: CASSTDGTAFYEQYF

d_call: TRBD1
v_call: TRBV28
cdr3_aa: CASSLSLDDRGEMSSYNEQFF

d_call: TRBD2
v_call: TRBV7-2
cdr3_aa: CASSLERGAQYEQYF

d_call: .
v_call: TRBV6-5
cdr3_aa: CASTTDPNGEQYF

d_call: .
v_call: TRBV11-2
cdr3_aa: CASSYTSVDYEQYF

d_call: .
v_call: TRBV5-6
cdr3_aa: CASSLGGNTIYF

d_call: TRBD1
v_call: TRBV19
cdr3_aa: CASSPGQGPGHRTYEQYF

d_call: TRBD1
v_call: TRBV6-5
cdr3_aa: CASSYSQGAGLNEQYF

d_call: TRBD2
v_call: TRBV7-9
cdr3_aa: CASSRGTSGGATSYEQYF

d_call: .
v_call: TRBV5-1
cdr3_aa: CASSLGTAYNEQFF

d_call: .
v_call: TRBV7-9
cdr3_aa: CASSQGAQGFHEQFF

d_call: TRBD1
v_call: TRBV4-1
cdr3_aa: CASSLRDSSPYEQYF

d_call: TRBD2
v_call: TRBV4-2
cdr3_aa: CASKDEAGAIQETQYF

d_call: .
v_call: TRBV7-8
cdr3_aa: CASSPRTFYGGELFF

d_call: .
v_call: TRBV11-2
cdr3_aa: CASSLVRGGYSGNTIYF

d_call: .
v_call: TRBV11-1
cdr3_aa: CASSSRQENEKLFF

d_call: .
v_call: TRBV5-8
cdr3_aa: CASSHQGTGYEQYF